This TCR beta chain stems from a study of OX40 agonist ivuxolimab in advanced cancers. Study-wide context: Enrollees could have had prior anti-PD-1, anti-PD-L1 or anti-CTLA-4 therapy, which under 50% had received.

The assay was immunoSEQ multiplex PCR, and TCRdb's table has in-frame clones only and misses some. The top ten clones hold about 3.4% of a sample with 75,000 to 95,000 clones, around 86% of them seen once. The ends were cut back, 5 bases at V and 6 bases at J, with 16 bases in the middle. This CDR3 spans 15 amino acids. Germline-derived CDR1 and CDR2 are KGHSH and LQKENI. The sequences come from CD4+ or CD8+ T cells sorted from blood, collected in a trial of the OX40 agonist ivuxolimab. The source is an adult with an advanced solid tumor such as melanoma, head and neck, liver or kidney cancer. V usage is TRBV18 and J usage is TRBJ2-2, with D maybe TRBD2 (5 bases). CDR3 residues: CASSLRAEWAGELFF. CDR3 coding DNA: TGTGCCAGCTCATTGCGGGCCGAGTGGGCCGGGGAGCTGTTTTTT. Complete variable domain (other parts from reference TRBV18 and TRBJ2-2): NAGVMQNPRHLVRRRGQEARLRCSPMKGHSHVYWYRQLPEEGLKFMVYLQKENIIDESGMPKERFSAEFPKEGPSILRIQQVVRGDSAAYFCASSLRAEWAGELFFGEGSRLTVL.